This T cell receptor beta chain came from a study of STAT3 mutations in large granular lymphocyte leukemia. Background on the study: Roughly half of the longitudinally sequenced T-LGLL patients carried detectable canonical activating STAT3 mutations. Study-level results: All newly emerging clones after therapy were STAT3 wild type. Every T-cell large granular lymphocyte leukemia patient had at least one immunodominant TCR beta clonotype. Suggested: STAT3 mutation was not the ancestral event for these clonal expansions.

Assay: immunoSEQ multiplex PCR; the TCRdb copy retains only in-frame clones and omits some. This sample carries over 10,000 clones, 60% to 85% of them seen once, and the ten largest clones take 40% to 55%. A word on this clone: The target antigen is unknown.

The V gene's germline CDR1 is MNHNS and CDR2 SASEGT. CDR3 length equals 12 residues. V was shortened by 10 bases and J by 1 base, with 8 bases between the two germline ends. Material for sequencing was peripheral blood mononuclear cells. The chain has TRBV6-1 and TRBJ2-4; D assignment may be TRBD1 or TRBD2 (5 bases each). The sequence came from a man in his sixties with T-cell large granular lymphocyte leukemia. Some clones in this sample may be carry-over from other donors' samples. The CDR3 coding sequence is TGTGCCACTGAGGGGGCCAAAAACATTCAGTACTTC. It is translated as CATEGAKNIQYF.